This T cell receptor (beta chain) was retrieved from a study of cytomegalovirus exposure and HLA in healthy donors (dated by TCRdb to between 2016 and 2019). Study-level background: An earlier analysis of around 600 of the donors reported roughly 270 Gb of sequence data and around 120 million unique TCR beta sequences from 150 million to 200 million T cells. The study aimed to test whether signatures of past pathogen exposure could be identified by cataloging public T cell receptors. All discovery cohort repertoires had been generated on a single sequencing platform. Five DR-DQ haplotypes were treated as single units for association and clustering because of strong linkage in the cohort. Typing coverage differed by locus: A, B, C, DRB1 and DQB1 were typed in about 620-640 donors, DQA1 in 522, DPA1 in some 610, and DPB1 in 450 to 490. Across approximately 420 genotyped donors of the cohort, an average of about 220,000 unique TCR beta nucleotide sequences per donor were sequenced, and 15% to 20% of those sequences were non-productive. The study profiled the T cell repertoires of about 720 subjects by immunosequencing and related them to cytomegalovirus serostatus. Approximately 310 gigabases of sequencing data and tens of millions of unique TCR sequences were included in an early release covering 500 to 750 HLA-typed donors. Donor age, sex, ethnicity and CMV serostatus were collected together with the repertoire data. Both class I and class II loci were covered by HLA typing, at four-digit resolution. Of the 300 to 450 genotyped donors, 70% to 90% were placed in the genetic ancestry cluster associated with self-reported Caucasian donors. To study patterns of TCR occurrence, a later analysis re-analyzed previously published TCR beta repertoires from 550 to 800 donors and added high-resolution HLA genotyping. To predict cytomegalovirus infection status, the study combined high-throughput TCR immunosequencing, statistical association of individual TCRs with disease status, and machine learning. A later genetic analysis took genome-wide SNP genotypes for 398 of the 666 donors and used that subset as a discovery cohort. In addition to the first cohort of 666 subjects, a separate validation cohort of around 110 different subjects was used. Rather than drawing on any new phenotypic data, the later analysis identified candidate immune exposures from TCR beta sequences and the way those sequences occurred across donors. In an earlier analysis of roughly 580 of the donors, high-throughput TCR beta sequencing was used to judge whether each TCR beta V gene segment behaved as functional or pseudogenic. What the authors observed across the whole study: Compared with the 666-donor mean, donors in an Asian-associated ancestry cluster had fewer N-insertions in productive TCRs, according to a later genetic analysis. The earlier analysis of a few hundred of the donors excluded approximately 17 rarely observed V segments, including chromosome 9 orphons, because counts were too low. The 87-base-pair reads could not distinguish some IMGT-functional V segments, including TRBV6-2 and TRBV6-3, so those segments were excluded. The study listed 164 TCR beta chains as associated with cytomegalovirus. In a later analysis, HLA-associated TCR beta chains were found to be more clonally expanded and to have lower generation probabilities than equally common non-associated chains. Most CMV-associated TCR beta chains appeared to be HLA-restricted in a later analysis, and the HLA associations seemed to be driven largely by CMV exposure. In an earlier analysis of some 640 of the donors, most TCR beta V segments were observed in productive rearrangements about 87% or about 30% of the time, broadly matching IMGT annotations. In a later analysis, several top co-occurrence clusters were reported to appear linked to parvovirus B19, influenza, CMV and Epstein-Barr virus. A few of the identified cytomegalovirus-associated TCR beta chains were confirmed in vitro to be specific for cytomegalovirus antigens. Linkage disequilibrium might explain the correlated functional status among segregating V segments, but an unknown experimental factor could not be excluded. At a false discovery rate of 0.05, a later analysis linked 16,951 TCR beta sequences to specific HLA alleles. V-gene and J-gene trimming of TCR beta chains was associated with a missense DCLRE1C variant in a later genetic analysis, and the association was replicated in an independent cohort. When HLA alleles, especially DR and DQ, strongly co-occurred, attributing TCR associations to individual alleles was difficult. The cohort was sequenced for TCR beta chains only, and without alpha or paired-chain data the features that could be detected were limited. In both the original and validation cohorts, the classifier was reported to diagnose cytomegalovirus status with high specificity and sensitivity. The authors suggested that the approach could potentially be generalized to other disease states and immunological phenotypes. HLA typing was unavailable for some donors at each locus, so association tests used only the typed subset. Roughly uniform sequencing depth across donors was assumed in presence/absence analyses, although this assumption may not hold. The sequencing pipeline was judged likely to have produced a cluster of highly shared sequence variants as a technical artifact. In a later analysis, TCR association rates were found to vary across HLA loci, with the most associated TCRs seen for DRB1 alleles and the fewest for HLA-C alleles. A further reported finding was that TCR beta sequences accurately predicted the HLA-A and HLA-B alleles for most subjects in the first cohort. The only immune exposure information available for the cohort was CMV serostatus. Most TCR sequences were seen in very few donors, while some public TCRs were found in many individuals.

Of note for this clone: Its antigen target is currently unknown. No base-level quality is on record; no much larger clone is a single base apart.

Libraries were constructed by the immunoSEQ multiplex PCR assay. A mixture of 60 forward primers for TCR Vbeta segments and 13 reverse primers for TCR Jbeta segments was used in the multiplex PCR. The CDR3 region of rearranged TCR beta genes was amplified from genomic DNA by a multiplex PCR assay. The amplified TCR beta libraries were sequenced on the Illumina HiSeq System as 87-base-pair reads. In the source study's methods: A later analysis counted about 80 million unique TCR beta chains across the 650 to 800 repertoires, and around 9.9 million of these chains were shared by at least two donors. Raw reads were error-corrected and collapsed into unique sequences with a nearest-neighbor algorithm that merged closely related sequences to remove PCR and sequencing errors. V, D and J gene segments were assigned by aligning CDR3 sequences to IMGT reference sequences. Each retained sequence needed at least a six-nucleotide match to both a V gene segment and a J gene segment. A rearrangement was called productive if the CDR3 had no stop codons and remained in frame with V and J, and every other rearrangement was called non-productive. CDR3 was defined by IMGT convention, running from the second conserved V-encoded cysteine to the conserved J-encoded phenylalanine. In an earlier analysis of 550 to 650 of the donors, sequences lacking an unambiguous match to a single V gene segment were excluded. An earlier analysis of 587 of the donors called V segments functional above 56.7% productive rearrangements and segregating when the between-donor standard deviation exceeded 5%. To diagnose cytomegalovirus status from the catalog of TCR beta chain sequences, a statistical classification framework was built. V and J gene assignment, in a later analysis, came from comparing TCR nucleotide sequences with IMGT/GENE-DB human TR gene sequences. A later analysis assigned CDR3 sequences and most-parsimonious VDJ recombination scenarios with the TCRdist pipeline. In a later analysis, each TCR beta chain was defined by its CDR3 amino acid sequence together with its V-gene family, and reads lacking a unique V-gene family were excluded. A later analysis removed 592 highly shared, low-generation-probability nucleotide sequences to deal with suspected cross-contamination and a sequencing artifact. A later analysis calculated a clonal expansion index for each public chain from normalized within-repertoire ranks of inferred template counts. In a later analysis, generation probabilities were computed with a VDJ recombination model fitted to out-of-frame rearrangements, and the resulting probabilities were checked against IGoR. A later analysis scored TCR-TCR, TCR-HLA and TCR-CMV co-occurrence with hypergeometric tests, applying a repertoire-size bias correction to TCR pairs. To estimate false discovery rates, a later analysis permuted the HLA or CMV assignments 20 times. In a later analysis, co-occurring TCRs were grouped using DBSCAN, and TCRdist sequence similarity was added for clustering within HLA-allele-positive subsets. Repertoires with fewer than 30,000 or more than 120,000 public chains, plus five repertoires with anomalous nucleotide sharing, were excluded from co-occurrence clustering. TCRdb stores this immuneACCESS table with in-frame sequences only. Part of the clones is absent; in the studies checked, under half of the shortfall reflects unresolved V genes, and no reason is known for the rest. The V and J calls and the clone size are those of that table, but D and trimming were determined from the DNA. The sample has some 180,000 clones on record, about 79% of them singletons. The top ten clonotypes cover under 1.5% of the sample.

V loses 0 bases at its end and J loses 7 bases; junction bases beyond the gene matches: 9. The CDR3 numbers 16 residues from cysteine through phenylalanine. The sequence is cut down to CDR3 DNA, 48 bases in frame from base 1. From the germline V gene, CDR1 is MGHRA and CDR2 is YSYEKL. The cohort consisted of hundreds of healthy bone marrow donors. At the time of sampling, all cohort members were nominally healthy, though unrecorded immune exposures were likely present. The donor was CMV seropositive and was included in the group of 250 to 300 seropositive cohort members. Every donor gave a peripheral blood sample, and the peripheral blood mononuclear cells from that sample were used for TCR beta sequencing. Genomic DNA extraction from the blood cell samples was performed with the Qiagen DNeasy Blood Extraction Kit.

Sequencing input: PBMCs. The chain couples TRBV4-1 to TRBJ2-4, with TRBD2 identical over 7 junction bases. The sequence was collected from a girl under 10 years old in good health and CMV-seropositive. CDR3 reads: CASSQEETGGGNIQYF. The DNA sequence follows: TGCGCCAGCAGCCAAGAGGAGACGGGAGGAGGGAACATTCAGTACTTC.